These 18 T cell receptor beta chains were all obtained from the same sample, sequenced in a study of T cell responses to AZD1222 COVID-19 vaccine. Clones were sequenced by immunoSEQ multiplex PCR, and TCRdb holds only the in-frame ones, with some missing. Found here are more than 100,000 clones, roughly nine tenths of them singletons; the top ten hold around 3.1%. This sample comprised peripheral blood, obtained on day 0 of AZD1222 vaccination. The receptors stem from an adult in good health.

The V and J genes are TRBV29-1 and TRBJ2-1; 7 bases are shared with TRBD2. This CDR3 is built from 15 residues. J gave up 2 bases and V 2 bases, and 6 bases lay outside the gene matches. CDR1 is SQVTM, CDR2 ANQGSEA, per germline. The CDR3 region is CSVERGGPPYNEQFF. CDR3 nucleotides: TGCAGCGTTGAACGGGGAGGGCCCCCCTACAATGAGCAGTTCTTC.

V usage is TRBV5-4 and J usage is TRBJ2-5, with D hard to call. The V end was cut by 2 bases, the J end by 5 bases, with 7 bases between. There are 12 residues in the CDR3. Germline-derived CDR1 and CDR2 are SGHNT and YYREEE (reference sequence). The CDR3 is CASSLSKETQYF. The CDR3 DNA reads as TGTGCCAGCAGCTTAAGCAAGGAGACCCAGTACTTC.

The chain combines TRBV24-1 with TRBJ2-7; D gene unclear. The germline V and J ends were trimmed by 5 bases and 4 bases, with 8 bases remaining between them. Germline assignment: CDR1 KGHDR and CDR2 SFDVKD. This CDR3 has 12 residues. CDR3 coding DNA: TGTGCCACCAGTGGGTCTGGGTACGAGCAGTACTTC. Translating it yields CATSGSGYEQYF.

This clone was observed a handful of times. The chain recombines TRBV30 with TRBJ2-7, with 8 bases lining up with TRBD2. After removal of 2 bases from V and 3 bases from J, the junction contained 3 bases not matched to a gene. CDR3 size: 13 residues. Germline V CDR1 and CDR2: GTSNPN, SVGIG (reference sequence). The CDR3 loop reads CAWSLGGGYEQYF. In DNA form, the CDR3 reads TGTGCCTGGAGTCTCGGGGGGGGCTACGAGCAGTACTTC.

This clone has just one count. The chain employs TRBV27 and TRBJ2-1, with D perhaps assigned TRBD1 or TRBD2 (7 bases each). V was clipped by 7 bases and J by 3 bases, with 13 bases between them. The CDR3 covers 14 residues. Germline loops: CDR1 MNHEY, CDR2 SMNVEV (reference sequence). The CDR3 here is CASTERDSYNEQFF. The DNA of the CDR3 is TGTGCCAGCACCGAGCGGGACAGCTACAATGAGCAGTTCTTC.

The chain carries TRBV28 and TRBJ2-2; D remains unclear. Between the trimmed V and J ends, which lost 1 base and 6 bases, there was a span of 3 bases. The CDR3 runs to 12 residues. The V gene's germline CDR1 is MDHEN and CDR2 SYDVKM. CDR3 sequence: CASSLSPGELFF. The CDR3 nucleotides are TGTGCCAGCAGTTTATCCCCCGGGGAGCTGTTTTTT.

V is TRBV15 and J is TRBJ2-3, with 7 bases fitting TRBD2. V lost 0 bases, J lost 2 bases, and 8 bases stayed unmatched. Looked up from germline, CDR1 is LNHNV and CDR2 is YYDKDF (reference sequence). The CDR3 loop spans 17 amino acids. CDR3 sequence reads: CATSRDQWGRATDTQYF. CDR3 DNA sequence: TGTGCCACCAGCAGAGATCAGTGGGGGAGGGCCACAGATACGCAGTATTTT.

CDR3: CASSRGTGGAGGYTF. The CDR3 nucleotides read TGTGCCAGCAGCAGAGGGACAGGGGGCGCCGGTGGCTACACCTTC. This chain joins TRBV5-5 and TRBJ1-2; 12 nucleotides match TRBD1. The CDR3 covers 15 residues. CDR1 and CDR2 from the germline V gene are SGHKS and YYEKEE (reference sequence). V dropped 4 bases and J dropped 7; count of bases not matched to a gene: 8.

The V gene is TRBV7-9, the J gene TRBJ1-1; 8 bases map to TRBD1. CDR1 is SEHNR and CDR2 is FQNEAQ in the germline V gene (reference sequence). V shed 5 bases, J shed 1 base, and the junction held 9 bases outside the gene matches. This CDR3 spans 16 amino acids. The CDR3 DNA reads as TGTGCCAGCAGCCCAGACTGGACAGGGAGGAACACTGAAGCTTTCTTT. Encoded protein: CASSPDWTGRNTEAFF.

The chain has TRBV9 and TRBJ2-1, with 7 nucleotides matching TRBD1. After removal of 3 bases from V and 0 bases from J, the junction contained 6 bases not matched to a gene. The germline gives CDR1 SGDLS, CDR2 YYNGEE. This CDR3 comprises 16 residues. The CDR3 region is CASSARSGGSYNEQFF. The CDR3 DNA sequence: TGTGCCAGCAGCGCCCGGTCAGGGGGCTCCTACAATGAGCAGTTCTTC. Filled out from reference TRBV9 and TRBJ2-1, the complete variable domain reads DSGVTQTPKHLITATGQRVTLRCSPRSGDLSVYWYQQSLDQGLQFLIQYYNGEERAKGNILERFSAQQFPDLHSELNLSSLELGDSALYFCASSARSGGSYNEQFFGPGTRLTVL.

In DNA, the CDR3 is TGTGCCAGCTCCCCGGGACAGTACTACGAGCAGTACTTC. Its protein is CASSPGQYYEQYF. The chain employs TRBV18 and TRBJ2-7; 7 bases line up with TRBD1. V gave up 6 bases and J gave up 3 bases; unmatched junction bases: 5. The CDR3 runs to 13 residues. Germline V gene lookup returns CDR1 KGHSH and CDR2 LQKENI. Using reference TRBV18 and TRBJ2-7 for the parts outside the CDR3, the full variable domain is NAGVMQNPRHLVRRRGQEARLRCSPMKGHSHVYWYRQLPEEGLKFMVYLQKENIIDESGMPKERFSAEFPKEGPSILRIQQVVRGDSAAYFCASSPGQYYEQYFGPGTRLTVT.

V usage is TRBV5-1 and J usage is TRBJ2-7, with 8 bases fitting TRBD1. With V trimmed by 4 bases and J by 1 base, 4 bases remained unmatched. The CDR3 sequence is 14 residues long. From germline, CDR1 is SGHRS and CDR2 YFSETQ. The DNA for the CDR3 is TGCGCCAGCAGCCCCACAGGGGGTTCCTACGAGCAGTACTTC. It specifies CASSPTGGSYEQYF.

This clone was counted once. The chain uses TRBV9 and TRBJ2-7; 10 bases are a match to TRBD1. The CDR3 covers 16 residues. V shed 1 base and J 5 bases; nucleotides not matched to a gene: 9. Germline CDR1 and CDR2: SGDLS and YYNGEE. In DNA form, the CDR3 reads TGTGCCAGCAGCGTACGCGGGGGACAGGGGCTGAACGAGCAGTACTTC. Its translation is CASSVRGGQGLNEQYF.

CDR3 protein: CASSRSNRDHGYTF. The CDR3 DNA follows: TGTGCCAGCAGCCGGTCTAACCGGGATCATGGCTACACCTTC. The chain employs TRBV7-9 and TRBJ1-2; no reliable D call. V lost 5 bases and J 6 bases, leaving 16 bases between the germline ends. The germline gives CDR1 SEHNR, CDR2 FQNEAQ (reference sequence). CDR3 size: 14 residues.

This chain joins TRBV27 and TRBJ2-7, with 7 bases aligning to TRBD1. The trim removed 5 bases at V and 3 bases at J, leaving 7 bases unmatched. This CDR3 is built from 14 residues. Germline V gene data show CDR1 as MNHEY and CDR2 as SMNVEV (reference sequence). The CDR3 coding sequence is TGTGCCAGCAGTCCGGGGACAGCCTTCTACGAGCAGTACTTC. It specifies CASSPGTAFYEQYF.

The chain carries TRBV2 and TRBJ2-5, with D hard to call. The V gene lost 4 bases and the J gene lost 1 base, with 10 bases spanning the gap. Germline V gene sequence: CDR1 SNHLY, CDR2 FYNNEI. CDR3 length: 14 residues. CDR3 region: CASSASRIQETQYF. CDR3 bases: TGTGCCAGCAGTGCGTCTAGGATCCAAGAGACCCAGTACTTC.

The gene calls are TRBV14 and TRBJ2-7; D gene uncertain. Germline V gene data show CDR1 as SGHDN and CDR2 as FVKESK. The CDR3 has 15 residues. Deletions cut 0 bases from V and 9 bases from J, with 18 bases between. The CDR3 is CASSQEQGFSTTQYF. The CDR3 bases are TGTGCCAGCAGCCAAGAACAAGGGTTCTCTACGACGCAGTACTTC.

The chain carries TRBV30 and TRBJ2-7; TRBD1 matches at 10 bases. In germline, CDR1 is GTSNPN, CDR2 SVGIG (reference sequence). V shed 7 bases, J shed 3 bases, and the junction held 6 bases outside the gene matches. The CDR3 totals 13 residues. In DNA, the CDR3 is TGTGCCTCCACGACAGGGGGCTTCTACGAGCAGTACTTC. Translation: CASTTGGFYEQYF.